The 30 T cell receptor beta chains below were found in one sample sequenced in a study of shared clonotypes between healthy human individuals. Method: immunoSEQ multiplex PCR; TCRdb's copy keeps in-frame clones and lacks some. The sample has about 960,000 clones; approximately 80% are singletons. Specimen: memory CD4+ T cells sorted from blood. As to subset: CD45RA-negative fraction. The receptor set was obtained from a man between 18 and 29 years old in good health.

The sample holds one count of this clone. Other DNA sequences within the sample encode an identical CDR3. The V and J genes are TRBV6-5 and TRBJ2-7; D perhaps matches TRBD1 (5 bases). V lost 6 bases and J lost 4, with 7 bases in between. The germline gives CDR1 MNHEY, CDR2 SVGAGI. The CDR3 is made up of 11 amino acids. The CDR3 sequence: CASSNRYEQYF. The CDR3 coding sequence is TGTGCCAGCAGCAACAGGTACGAGCAGTACTTC.

The V call is TRBV25-1, the J call TRBJ1-6; TRBD1 agrees at 10 bases. The CDR3 spans 16 residues. V gave up 5 bases and J gave up 8 bases; unmatched junction bases: 9. Germline V lookup: CDR1 MGHDK, CDR2 SYGVNS. CDR3 DNA: TGTGCCAGCAGTCCACCGCCGGGACAGGGGCATTCACCCCTCCACTTT. Translated: CASSPPPGQGHSPLHF.

CDR3 amino acids: CASRGTGNEKLFF. The CDR3 DNA reads as TGTGCCAGCAGAGGAACGGGGAATGAAAAACTGTTTTTT. The rearrangement joins TRBV6-5 to TRBJ1-4; D call uncertain. Germline values: CDR1 MNHEY, CDR2 SVGAGI. V was cut by 6 bases and J by 5 bases, with 10 bases left in between. The CDR3 extends over 13 amino acids.

V and J are TRBV18 and TRBJ2-2, with 10 bases identical to TRBD2. The CDR3 extends over 15 amino acids. The ends lost 6 bases at V and 0 bases at J; junction bases unmatched: 1. The germline V gene encodes CDR1 KGHSH and CDR2 LQKENI. The DNA for the CDR3 is TGTGCCAGCTCCGGACTAGCGGCGAACACCGGGGAGCTGTTTTTT. Translating it yields CASSGLAANTGELFF. Supplemented by reference TRBV18 and TRBJ2-2, the full variable domain reads NAGVMQNPRHLVRRRGQEARLRCSPMKGHSHVYWYRQLPEEGLKFMVYLQKENIIDESGMPKERFSAEFPKEGPSILRIQQVVRGDSAAYFCASSGLAANTGELFFGEGSRLTVL.

The J gene is TRBJ1-6, the V gene TRBV6-5; the D is unclear. Per germline, CDR1 MNHEY and CDR2 SVGAGI. Trimming removed 6 bases at V and 19 bases at J, with 25 bases between. The CDR3 length is 14 residues. Written as DNA, the CDR3 is TGTGCCAGCAGCCCTGACGCGCTCAGGAATATTAGGCACTTT. It specifies CASSPDALRNIRHF.

This clone turned up a few times. This same CDR3 is encoded by further DNA sequences in the sample. V usage is TRBV5-1 and J usage is TRBJ2-7; D gene unclear. Germline CDR1 reads SGHRS; CDR2 reads YFSETQ. Trimming stripped 0 bases from V and 3 bases from J, with 7 bases between. The CDR3 has 13 residues. The CDR3 spells CASSLGYNYEQYF. The CDR3 DNA reads TGCGCCAGCAGCTTGGGGTATAACTACGAGCAGTACTTC.

This rearrangement joins TRBV2 to TRBJ2-3; D remains ambiguous. The CDR3 has 15 amino acids. V lost 7 bases and J 0 bases, leaving 14 bases between the germline ends. In germline, CDR1 is SNHLY, CDR2 FYNNEI. Written as DNA, the CDR3 is TGTGCCAGCATATTGGTAGGGCTTAGCACAGATACGCAGTATTTT. This encodes CASILVGLSTDTQYF. The complete variable domain, with remaining parts taken from reference TRBV2 and TRBJ2-3, reads EPEVTQTPSHQVTQMGQEVILRCVPISNHLYFYWYRQILGQKVEFLVSFYNNEISEKSEIFDDQFSVERPDGSNFTLKIRSTKLEDSAMYFCASILVGLSTDTQYFGPGTRLTVL.

The chain joins TRBV4-3 to TRBJ2-7; 12 bases line up with TRBD1. V shed 1 base, J shed 4 bases, and the junction held 5 bases outside the gene matches. In germline, CDR1 is LGHNA, CDR2 YSLEER. This CDR3 contains 16 residues. The chain's CDR3 is CASSQGGTGGSYEQYF. Here the CDR3 DNA reads TGCGCCAGCAGCCAAGGAGGGACAGGGGGCTCTTACGAGCAGTACTTC.

This chain joins TRBV5-6 and TRBJ2-5, with D unclear. Trimming removed 2 bases at V and 4 bases at J, with 6 bases between. Looked up from germline, CDR1 is SGHDT and CDR2 is YYEEEE. This CDR3 has 12 amino acids. CDR3 DNA sequence: TGTGCCAGCAGCTTCCATTTAGAGACCCAGTACTTC. This translates into CASSFHLETQYF.

The table lists this clone with many counts. This rearrangement joins TRBV5-5 to TRBJ1-6; D is possibly TRBD1 (5 bases). The CDR3 length is 16 residues. V was shortened by 0 bases and J by 6 bases, with 13 bases between the two germline ends. The germline CDR1 and CDR2 sequences are SGHKS and YYEKEE (reference sequence). CDR3 sequence (DNA): TGTGCCAGCAGCTTGGCGCAGGGTGCTAGTAATTCACCCCTCCACTTT. Protein product: CASSLAQGASNSPLHF.

The chain employs TRBV5-6 and TRBJ1-5; D is ambiguous. V lost 4 bases, J lost 0 bases, and 8 bases lay in between. The CDR3 covers 14 residues. CDR1 is SGHDT, CDR2 YYEEEE, per germline. This chain's CDR3 is CASSRGYSNQPQHF. CDR3 nucleotides: TGTGCCAGCAGCCGTGGGTATAGCAATCAGCCCCAGCATTTT.

This chain connects TRBV18 to TRBJ2-2; D ambiguous. V lost 0 bases to trimming and J lost 4 bases, with 9 bases between them. The germline CDR1 and CDR2 sequences are KGHSH and LQKENI. The CDR3 spans 15 residues. DNA of the CDR3: TGTGCCAGCTCACCACCGTCTATCCCCACCGGGGAGCTGTTTTTT. It encodes CASSPPSIPTGELFF.

The chain uses TRBV6-6 and TRBJ2-7; D is unclear. CDR1 and CDR2 (germline): MNHNY, SVGAGI (reference sequence). This CDR3 contains 11 residues. V was shortened by 6 bases and J by 8 bases, with 11 bases between the two germline ends. The CDR3 coding sequence is TGTGCCAGCAGCCTCTCGGACCAGCAGTACTTC. Protein: CASSLSDQQYF.

A note on this clone: Other DNA sequences in the same sample also yield this CDR3. V gene TRBV7-2 combines with J gene TRBJ1-2; no definite D call. Per the germline V gene, CDR1 is SGHTA and CDR2 is FQGNSA. V was pared by 5 bases and J by 5 bases, with 12 bases between. This CDR3 has 13 amino acids. The CDR3 spells CASSLGRLYGYTF. The CDR3 region has the DNA TGTGCCAGCAGCCTCGGGCGCTTATATGGCTACACCTTC.

This clone came up a few times. V gene TRBV5-1 combines with J gene TRBJ1-4; a possible D gene is TRBD1 (6 bases). This CDR3 comprises 14 residues. Trimming took 4 bases from V and 7 from J, leaving 14 bases between them. The germline V gene encodes CDR1 SGHRS and CDR2 YFSETQ. DNA of the CDR3: TGCGCCAGCAGCAAGGCGACAGGCGGTGAAAAACTGTTTTTT. It yields the protein CASSKATGGEKLFF.

The table lists this clone with a few counts. V usage is TRBV30 and J usage is TRBJ1-5; 8 bases fit TRBD1. V shed 3 bases, J shed 6 bases, and the junction held 10 bases outside the gene matches. The CDR3 is made up of 15 amino acids. Germline-derived CDR1 and CDR2 are GTSNPN and SVGIG (reference sequence). CDR3 coding DNA: TGTGCCTGGAGCGAACAGGGGGTCTACGGTCAGCCCCAGCATTTT. Amino acid sequence: CAWSEQGVYGQPQHF.

The genes are TRBV29-1 and TRBJ1-3, with TRBD1 matching 7 bases. The CDR3 is 15 amino acids. CDR1 SQVTM and CDR2 ANQGSEA come from the germline V gene. V lost 4 bases, J lost 2 bases, and 8 bases stayed unmatched. The CDR3 DNA is TGCAGCGTTGTTAGGATGACAGGGCCTGGAAACACCATATATTTT. This codes for CSVVRMTGPGNTIYF.

The rearrangement joins TRBV28 to TRBJ2-7, with D perhaps matching TRBD1 or TRBD2 (5 bases each). Germline CDR1 is MDHEN and CDR2 is SYDVKM. V was pared by 4 bases and J by 2 bases, with 9 bases between. CDR3 length equals 13 residues. Here the CDR3 DNA reads TGTGCCAGCAGTTGGGGACCCACCTACGAGCAGTACTTC. Translation gives CASSWGPTYEQYF.

This clone was counted a few times. The rearrangement uses TRBV4-2 and TRBJ1-1, with D unclear. Germline lookup yields CDR1 LGHNA and CDR2 YNFKEQ. V was clipped by 8 bases and J by 6 bases, with 19 bases between them. The CDR3 has 14 amino acids. In DNA form, the CDR3 reads TGTGCCAGCTCCCCAGGTGTCACGTGGCCTGAAGCTTTCTTT. As protein: CASSPGVTWPEAFF.

This clone was seen more than once but under ten times. As DNA, the CDR3 is TGTGCCTTCGGGCGGATTAATAATTCACCCCTCCACTTT. Translation gives CAFGRINNSPLHF. The chain joins TRBV30 to TRBJ1-6, with D hard to call. Germline lookup yields CDR1 GTSNPN and CDR2 SVGIG (reference sequence). CDR3 length: 13 residues. V was trimmed by 7 bases and J by 5 bases, leaving 12 bases between them.

This sequence joins TRBV19 and TRBJ2-6, with a weak D call TRBD1 (5 bases). This CDR3 spans 16 amino acids. Germline CDR1 and CDR2: LNHDA and SQIVND (reference sequence). V was trimmed by 10 bases and J by 0 bases, leaving 16 bases between them. The CDR3 bases are TGTGCCATCAAGGCCCAGGGCAGCTCTGGGGCCAACGTCCTGACTTTC. Protein product: CAIKAQGSSGANVLTF.

This clone was found once. A read error is possible here, since a much larger clone lies one base away. V usage is TRBV28 and J usage is TRBJ1-1, with a weak D call TRBD1 (6 bases). Per the germline V gene, CDR1 is MDHEN and CDR2 is SYDVKM. There are 14 residues in the CDR3. The CDR3: CASRTGQRNTEVFF. The CDR3 DNA reads TGTGCCAGCAGGACCGGACAGAGAAACACTGAAGTTTTCTTT.

The CDR3 nucleotides read TGTGCCAGCAGCGTCCGGGACTTATCCTACGAGCAGTACTTC. This translates into CASSVRDLSYEQYF. This chain connects TRBV5-4 to TRBJ2-7, with D tentatively TRBD2 (6 bases). V was cut by 4 bases and J by 1 base, with 12 bases left in between. There are 14 residues in the CDR3. Germline CDR1 reads SGHNT; CDR2 reads YYREEE (reference sequence).

This clone was counted a single time. The rearrangement joins TRBV5-1 to TRBJ1-1; D is possibly TRBD1 (6 bases). CDR3 size: 14 residues. Germline V gives CDR1 SGHRS, CDR2 YFSETQ. V was cut by 8 bases and J by 0 bases, with 14 bases left in between. The CDR3 nucleotides are TGCGCCAGTAATATGGACAGTCTGAACACTGAAGCTTTCTTT. The encoded protein is CASNMDSLNTEAFF.

This rearrangement joins TRBV2 to TRBJ1-6, with 8 positions matching TRBD1. In germline, CDR1 is SNHLY, CDR2 FYNNEI. This CDR3 has 14 amino acids. V lost 6 bases and J lost 8; bases outside the gene matches: 6. CDR3 in amino acids: CASRGDRGYSPLHF. CDR3 DNA sequence: TGTGCCAGCAGGGGAGACAGGGGATATTCACCCCTCCACTTT.

The gene calls are TRBV5-6 and TRBJ2-7; no firm D call. Germline CDR1 SGHDT, CDR2 YYEEEE. The CDR3 covers 12 residues. V lost 1 base to trimming and J lost 6 bases, with 8 bases between them. The CDR3 coding sequence is TGTGCCAGCAGCTTGTGGGGAACCGAGCAGTACTTC. Translated, it gives CASSLWGTEQYF.

The chain carries TRBV2 and TRBJ2-1, with 7 nucleotides matching TRBD2. Germline V CDR1 and CDR2: SNHLY, FYNNEI. Losses at the gene ends were 5 bases for V and 9 bases for J; bases not matched to a gene: 4. The CDR3 is made up of 12 amino acids. CDR3 protein: CASSTSAREQFF. CDR3 sequence (DNA): TGTGCCAGCAGTACTAGCGCACGTGAGCAGTTCTTC.

The rearrangement joins TRBV29-1 to TRBJ1-1, with D maybe TRBD1 (5 bases). V was clipped by 4 bases and J by 2 bases, with 11 bases between them. Germline values: CDR1 SQVTM, CDR2 ANQGSEA. The CDR3 consists of 13 residues. In nucleotides, the CDR3 is TGCAGCGTTGCGAGACAGATAAACACTGAAGCTTTCTTT. Its translation is CSVARQINTEAFF.

The chain uses TRBV7-2 and TRBJ2-7; D possibly matches TRBD1 or TRBD2 (5 bases each). Deletions cut 2 bases from V and 3 bases from J, with 8 bases between. The V gene's germline CDR1 is SGHTA and CDR2 FQGNSA. This CDR3 is 13 amino acids long. CDR3: CASSLWGSYEQYF. As DNA, the CDR3 is TGTGCCAGCAGCTTATGGGGGAGCTACGAGCAGTACTTC.

The chain links TRBV6-5 to TRBJ1-5; a possible D gene is TRBD1 (5 bases). This CDR3 has 11 amino acids. Germline lookup yields CDR1 MNHEY and CDR2 SVGAGI. V lost 10 bases and J 8 bases, leaving 12 bases between the germline ends. The chain's CDR3 is CATGRGKPQHF. The CDR3 bases are TGTGCCACCGGGCGGGGGAAGCCCCAGCATTTT.